The present T cell receptor beta chain was sequenced within a study of cytomegalovirus exposure and HLA in healthy donors (dated 2017 in TCRdb). About the full investigation: An earlier analysis of several hundred of the donors reported 250 to 350 Gb of sequence data and about 120 million unique TCR beta sequences obtained from about 200 million T cells. An early release covering roughly 640 HLA-typed donors comprised about 290 gigabases of sequencing data and tens of millions of unique TCR sequences. Of the 300 to 400 genotyped donors, roughly 80% fell in the genetic ancestry cluster associated with self-reported Caucasian donors. The study was designed to test whether signatures of past pathogen exposure could be identified by cataloging public T cell receptors. The T cell repertoires of around 670 subjects were profiled by immunosequencing and related to cytomegalovirus serostatus. Besides the first cohort of under 700 subjects, a separate validation cohort made up of 120 or so different subjects was used. To predict cytomegalovirus infection status, the study brought together high-throughput TCR immunosequencing, statistical association of individual TCRs with disease status, and machine learning. A later analysis re-examined previously published TCR beta repertoires from 610 or so donors and added high-resolution HLA genotyping to investigate patterns of TCR occurrence. In the later analysis, no new phenotypic data were used to find candidate immune exposures; instead, reliance was placed on TCR beta sequences and their occurrence across donors. In an earlier analysis of 550 to 700 of the donors, high-throughput TCR beta sequencing was used to judge whether each TCR beta V gene segment behaved as functional or pseudogenic. Donor age, sex, ethnicity and CMV serostatus were collected together with the repertoire data. In a later genetic analysis, genome-wide SNP genotypes for about three fifths of the roughly 670 donors were used, and that subset was treated as a discovery cohort. All discovery cohort repertoires had been generated using a single sequencing platform. Both class I and class II loci were covered by HLA typing, at four-digit resolution. The number of typed donors differed by locus: about 629-630 for A, B, C, DRB1 and DQB1; roughly 510 for DQA1; fewer than 610 for DPA1; and about 470 for DPB1. A handful of DR-DQ haplotypes were handled as single units for association and clustering because linkage in the cohort was strong. On average, roughly 250,000 unique TCR beta nucleotide sequences were sequenced per donor among a few hundred genotyped donors of the cohort, with around 19% of those sequences being non-productive. Results and caveats for the whole study, not just this receptor: According to a later analysis, parvovirus B19, influenza, CMV and Epstein-Barr virus appeared linked to several top co-occurrence clusters. In the study, around 150 TCR beta chains were listed as associated with cytomegalovirus. The presence/absence analyses assumed that sequencing depth was roughly uniform across donors, and that assumption may not be true. Most CMV-associated TCR beta chains appeared to be HLA-restricted in a later analysis, and the HLA associations seemed to be driven largely by CMV exposure. The classifier was reported to diagnose cytomegalovirus status with high specificity and sensitivity in both the original cohort and the validation cohort. Because some donors lacked HLA typing at each locus, the association tests relied only on the typed subset. For the cohort, immune exposure information was limited to CMV serostatus. A later analysis found that TCR association rates varied across HLA loci, with DRB1 alleles showing the most associated TCRs and HLA-C alleles the fewest. At a false discovery rate of 0.05, a later analysis linked roughly 17,000 TCR beta sequences to specific HLA alleles. The authors suggested that the approach could potentially be extended to other disease states and immunological phenotypes. The sequencing pipeline was judged likely to have produced a cluster of highly shared sequence variants as a technical artifact. In a later genetic analysis, fewer N-insertions in productive TCRs were reported among donors in an Asian-associated ancestry cluster than the approximately 710-donor mean. Only TCR beta chains were sequenced in this cohort, and the absence of alpha or paired-chain data limited detectable features. The 87-base-pair reads could not distinguish some IMGT-functional V segments, including TRBV6-2 and TRBV6-3, so those segments were excluded. The earlier analysis of 587 of the donors excluded 15 to 20 rarely observed V segments, including chromosome 9 orphons, because counts were too low. A further reported finding was that TCR beta sequences accurately predicted the HLA-A and HLA-B alleles for most subjects in the first cohort. An association between a missense DCLRE1C variant and V-gene and J-gene trimming of TCR beta chains was found in a later genetic analysis and replicated in an independent cohort. Compared with equally common non-associated chains, HLA-associated TCR beta chains in a later analysis were more clonally expanded and had lower generation probabilities. In vitro tests confirmed that three of the cytomegalovirus-associated TCR beta chains recognize cytomegalovirus antigens. While some public TCRs were present in many individuals, most TCR sequences turned up only very rarely across donors. Linkage disequilibrium might explain the correlated functional status among segregating V segments, but an unknown experimental factor could not be excluded. In an earlier analysis of fewer than 750 of the donors, most TCR beta V segments were observed in productive rearrangements about 87% or about 30% of the time, broadly matching IMGT annotations. When HLA alleles, especially DR and DQ, strongly co-occurred, TCR associations were difficult to assign to individual alleles.

V loses 0 bases, J loses 0 bases, and the germline ends lie 7 bases apart. Measured from the cysteine to the phenylalanine, the CDR3 is 15 residues long. Only the CDR3 portion is preserved as DNA: 45 bases, with reading frame beginning at the first base. The CDR1 and CDR2 encoded by the germline V gene are SGHRS and YFSETQ. In the case of this clone: This receptor's antigen is unknown. No clone much larger than this one lies a single base away; base qualities are absent.

The cohort was made up of 500 to 850 healthy bone marrow donors. All cohort members were sampled while nominally healthy, although unrecorded immune exposures were likely present. The donor was CMV seropositive and belonged to the group of 250 to 300 seropositive cohort members. A peripheral blood sample was provided by each donor, and peripheral blood mononuclear cells were used for TCR beta sequencing. The Qiagen DNeasy Blood Extraction Kit was used to extract genomic DNA from the blood cell samples. The method was the immunoSEQ multiplex PCR assay. For the multiplex PCR, a mixture combining 60 forward primers for TCR Vbeta segments and 13 reverse primers for TCR Jbeta segments was used. The CDR3 region of rearranged TCR beta genes was amplified from genomic DNA by a multiplex PCR assay. The Illumina HiSeq System was used to sequence the amplified TCR beta libraries as 87-base-pair reads. In the paper's pipeline: A later analysis counted tens of millions of unique TCR beta chains across the 550 to 700 repertoires, and approximately 11 million of these chains were shared by at least two donors. To remove PCR and sequencing errors, raw reads were error-corrected and collapsed into unique sequences using a nearest-neighbor algorithm that merged closely related sequences. CDR3 sequences were aligned to IMGT reference sequences to assign V, D and J gene segments. For a sequence to be retained, a match of at least six nucleotides to both a V gene segment and a J gene segment was required. A rearrangement counted as productive if the CDR3 had no stop codons and remained in frame with V and J, and every other rearrangement counted as non-productive. CDR3 was defined by IMGT convention, running from the second conserved V-encoded cysteine to the conserved J-encoded phenylalanine. The earlier analysis of a few hundred of the donors excluded sequences that lacked an unambiguous match to a single V gene segment. In an earlier analysis of more than 500 of the donors, a V segment was called functional when productive rearrangements were above 56.7%, and segregating when the standard deviation between donors exceeded 5%. A statistical classification framework was developed to diagnose cytomegalovirus status using the catalog of TCR beta chain sequences. A later analysis assigned V and J genes by comparing TCR nucleotide sequences with IMGT/GENE-DB human TR gene sequences. In a later analysis, CDR3 sequences and most-parsimonious VDJ recombination scenarios were assigned using the TCRdist pipeline. In a later analysis, each TCR beta chain was defined by its CDR3 amino acid sequence together with its V-gene family, and reads lacking a unique V-gene family were excluded. In a later analysis, 450 to 600 highly shared, low-generation-probability nucleotide sequences were removed to address suspected cross-contamination and a sequencing artifact. For each public chain, a later analysis derived a clonal expansion index from normalized ranks of inferred template counts within each repertoire. Generation probabilities in a later analysis came from a VDJ recombination model fitted to out-of-frame rearrangements, and those results were checked against IGoR. In a later analysis, TCR-TCR, TCR-HLA and TCR-CMV co-occurrence was scored with hypergeometric tests, and a repertoire-size bias correction was applied to TCR pairs. In a later analysis, false discovery rates were estimated by permuting HLA or CMV assignments 20 times. In a later analysis, co-occurring TCRs were grouped using DBSCAN, and TCRdist sequence similarity was added for clustering within HLA-allele-positive subsets. Repertoires with fewer than 30,000 or more than 120,000 public chains, plus five repertoires with anomalous nucleotide sharing, were excluded from co-occurrence clustering. TCRdb re-hosts the immuneACCESS table, in-frame sequences only. Its copies lack some clones; in the studies checked, an unresolved V gene accounts for under half of them, and the cause for the rest is not known. V and J calls and clone size are copied from that table; D and trimming were computed from the DNA. For this sample there are over 100,000 clones; around 77% appear just once. The ten largest clones capture 3.5% to 5% of the sample.

This sequence originates from a male donor in good health and CMV-seropositive. The receptor chain draws on TRBV5-1 and TRBJ2-1; a tentative D call is TRBD1 (6 bases match). Material for sequencing was PBMCs. Here the CDR3 is given as CASSLDRDSYNEQFF. Read as DNA, the sequence is TGCGCCAGCAGCTTGGACAGGGACTCCTACAATGAGCAGTTCTTC.